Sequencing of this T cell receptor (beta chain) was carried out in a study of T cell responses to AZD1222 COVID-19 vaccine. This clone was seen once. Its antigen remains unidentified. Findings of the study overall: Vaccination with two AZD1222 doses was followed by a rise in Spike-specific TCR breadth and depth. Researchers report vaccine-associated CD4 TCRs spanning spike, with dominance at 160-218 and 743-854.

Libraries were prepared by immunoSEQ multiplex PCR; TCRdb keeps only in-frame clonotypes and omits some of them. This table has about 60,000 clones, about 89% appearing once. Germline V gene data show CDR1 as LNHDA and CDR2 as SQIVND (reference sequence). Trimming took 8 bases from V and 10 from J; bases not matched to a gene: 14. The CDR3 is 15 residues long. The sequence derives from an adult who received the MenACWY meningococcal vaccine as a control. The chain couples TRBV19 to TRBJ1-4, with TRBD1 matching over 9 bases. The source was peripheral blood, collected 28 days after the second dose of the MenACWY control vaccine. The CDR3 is CASAPRGTGNGKLFF. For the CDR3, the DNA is TGTGCCAGTGCACCCCGCGGGACAGGGAACGGAAAACTGTTTTTT.